The rows below give T cell receptor beta chains drawn from one sample of a study of blood T cells in healthy people across ages. TCRdb reanalysed the 5' RACE reads using MiXCR and keeps one entry per CDR3 protein. The data show approximately 880,000 distinct CDR3 sequences, around 48% seen once. Material for sequencing was blood. Receptor source: a man aged 30 to 45 in good health. CDR3s include the opening cysteine and the closing phenylalanine or tryptophan. Each record gives: D gene, V gene, clone size, J gene, CDR3 protein, CDR3 DNA. D genes are given only for firm matches. Some rows mark clone size as missing; the rest say once, few, many or name a class of expanded clone.

>.|TRBV12-3/TRBV12-4|.|TRBJ1-4
CASSLDNSILANEKLFF
TGTGCCAGCAGTTTGGACAATTCAATACTAGCAAATGAAAAACTGTTTTTT
>TRBD1|TRBV4-1|few|TRBJ1-2
CASSLRLSPGTGVYGYTF
TGCGCCAGCAGCCTCCGCCTCTCGCCCGGGACAGGGGTCTATGGCTACACCTTC
>.|TRBV20-1|.|TRBJ1-4
CSARDSWGAREKLFF
TGCAGTGCTAGAGATTCGTGGGGGGCAAGGGAAAAACTGTTTTTT
>.|TRBV9|.|TRBJ2-2
CASSVDKGELFF
TGTGCCAGCAGCGTAGATAAAGGGGAGCTGTTTTTT
>TRBD2|TRBV27|few|TRBJ2-3
CASSGLARSTDTQYF
TGTGCCAGCAGTGGACTAGCGAGAAGCACAGATACGCAGTATTTT
>.|TRBV20-1|once|TRBJ2-7
CSASTDSYEQYF
TGCAGTGCTAGCACAGATTCCTACGAGCAGTACTTC
>.|TRBV29-1|.|TRBJ2-1
CSVGGGARSNEQFF
TGCAGCGTTGGTGGGGGGGCAAGGTCGAATGAGCAGTTCTTC
>TRBD1|TRBV29-1|.|TRBJ1-2
CSVEDQEGQGGWNYGYTF
TGCAGCGTTGAAGATCAGGAGGGACAGGGGGGATGGAACTATGGCTACACCTTC
>.|TRBV2|few|TRBJ2-7
CASNRDVYEQYF
TGTGCCAGCAACCGAGACGTTTACGAGCAGTACTTC
>.|TRBV7-3|.|TRBJ1-6
CASSYPTVYNSPLHF
TGTGCCAGCAGCTACCCTACGGTTTATAATTCACCCCTCCACTTT
>TRBD2|TRBV2|.|TRBJ2-5
CASSGQRGGLKTQYF
TGTGCCAGCAGTGGGCAGCGGGGGGGTTTAAAGACCCAGTACTTC
>TRBD1|TRBV20-1|few|TRBJ2-3
CSARDPLRDRGRADTQYF
TGCAGTGCTAGAGATCCTTTACGGGACAGGGGGCGCGCAGATACGCAGTATTTT
>TRBD2|TRBV10-2|.|TRBJ2-3
CASRPPSAGGTDTQYF
TGCGCCAGCAGGCCACCGAGTGCGGGGGGGACAGATACGCAGTATTTT
>TRBD2|TRBV10-3|.|TRBJ2-2
CAISRSLAGDTGELFF
TGTGCCATCAGCCGTTCTTTAGCGGGGGACACCGGGGAGCTGTTTTTT
>TRBD1|TRBV3-1|few|TRBJ2-7
CASRGTGGLYEQYF
TGTGCCAGCAGAGGGACAGGGGGCCTCTACGAGCAGTACTTC
>.|TRBV4-3|.|TRBJ2-3
CASSQARGLSTDTQYF
TGCGCCAGCAGCCAAGCGCGGGGGCTCAGCACAGATACGCAGTATTTT
>TRBD2|TRBV11-3|few|TRBJ2-1
CASSFRLAGRQFF
TGTGCCAGCAGCTTCAGACTAGCGGGGAGACAGTTCTTC
>.|TRBV11-2|.|TRBJ2-7
CASSLGGNFYEQYF
TGTGCCAGCAGCTTAGGAGGTAACTTCTACGAGCAGTACTTC
>.|TRBV29-1|.|TRBJ2-7
CSVGDNREGEQYF
TGCAGCGTAGGAGACAACCGGGAAGGCGAGCAGTACTTC
>TRBD2|TRBV5-1|many|TRBJ2-7
CASRISALAGEEQYF
TGCGCCAGCAGAATCTCAGCACTAGCGGGGGAGGAGCAGTACTTC
>TRBD1|TRBV27|.|TRBJ2-5
CASTQGTGNEQYF
TGTGCCAGCACCCAAGGGACAGGGAATGAGCAGTACTTC
>TRBD1|TRBV5-5|few|TRBJ2-7
CASSHGQGLDEQYF
TGTGCCAGCAGCCACGGACAGGGTCTCGACGAGCAGTACTTC
>.|TRBV4-2|.|TRBJ1-4
CASSRGTKNEKLFF
TGTGCCAGCAGCCGAGGGACCAAGAATGAAAAACTGTTTTTT
>.|TRBV25-1|few|TRBJ1-2
CASSQTGVLVSGYTF
TGTGCCAGCAGCCAAACCGGAGTGCTGGTGTCCGGCTACACCTTC
>.|TRBV5-1|many|TRBJ2-1
CASSLQGGGNNEQFF
TGCGCCAGCAGTCTGCAGGGGGGGGGGAACAATGAGCAGTTCTTC
>TRBD2|TRBV20-1|few|TRBJ2-3
CSARPPLAGGSTDTQYF
TGCAGTGCTCGTCCCCCCCTAGCGGGGGGTAGCACAGATACGCAGTATTTT
>.|TRBV19|.|TRBJ2-5
CASSRLGVETQYF
TGTGCCAGTAGTCGACTAGGGGTAGAGACCCAGTACTTC
>.|TRBV4-1|many|TRBJ2-7
CASSQDVSSSYEQYF
TGCGCCAGCAGCCAAGACGTATCGAGCTCCTACGAGCAGTACTTC
>.|TRBV4-1|.|TRBJ2-3
CASSPEGRADTQYF
TGCGCCAGCAGCCCAGAAGGACGGGCAGATACGCAGTATTTT
>.|TRBV6-4|.|TRBJ2-5
CASSAQSATEQYF
TGTGCCAGCAGTGCTCAGTCAGCCACTGAGCAGTACTTC
>.|TRBV3-1|.|TRBJ2-3
CASSQAGTRDTQYF
TGTGCCAGCAGCCAAGCCGGGACAAGGGATACGCAGTATTTT
>TRBD1|TRBV7-8|once|TRBJ2-3
CASSASGTGSPDTQYF
TGTGCCAGCAGCGCGTCCGGGACAGGATCACCAGATACGCAGTATTTT
>TRBD1|TRBV6-1|few|TRBJ2-7
CASSLPRTGSYEQYF
TGTGCCAGCAGTCTCCCGAGGACAGGCTCCTACGAGCAGTACTTC
>.|TRBV10-3|once|TRBJ2-7
CAISENYGGSYEQYF
TGTGCCATCAGTGAAAACTATGGTGGCTCCTACGAGCAGTACTTC
>TRBD2|TRBV12-3/TRBV12-4|many|TRBJ2-3
CASSPRGGHTDTQYF
TGTGCCAGCAGTCCCCGGGGGGGCCACACAGATACGCAGTATTTT
>.|TRBV18|.|TRBJ1-1
CASSPDAANTEAFF
TGTGCCAGCTCACCAGACGCGGCGAACACTGAAGCTTTCTTT
>.|TRBV3-1|.|TRBJ2-3
CASSQDAGGGVADTQYF
TGTGCCAGCAGCCAAGATGCTGGTGGGGGTGTCGCAGATACGCAGTATTTT
>TRBD1|TRBV5-1|.|TRBJ2-3
CASSSGGTGGADTQYF
TGCGCCAGCAGCTCAGGCGGGACAGGGGGCGCGGATACGCAGTATTTT
>TRBD1|TRBV27|.|TRBJ1-5
CASSPTGLNQPQHF
TGTGCCAGCAGCCCGACAGGGCTCAATCAGCCCCAGCATTTT
>TRBD1|TRBV5-1|.|TRBJ1-1
CASSEDRRGNTEAFF
TGCGCCAGCAGCGAGGACAGGAGGGGGAACACTGAAGCTTTCTTT
>TRBD1|TRBV27|.|TRBJ2-6
CASSPRDRVAGANVLTF
TGTGCCAGCAGTCCGCGGGACAGGGTGGCTGGGGCCAACGTCCTGACTTTC
>.|TRBV29-1|.|TRBJ2-6
CSVGLGLTLSGANVLTF
TGCAGCGTTGGGTTGGGCCTCACACTCTCTGGGGCCAACGTCCTGACTTTC
>.|TRBV7-9|few|TRBJ2-7
CASSSRRTYEQYF
TGTGCCAGCAGCTCTCGACGGACGTACGAGCAGTACTTC
>.|TRBV2|.|TRBJ2-4
CASSSTGAGGNIQYF
TGTGCCAGCAGTTCCACAGGGGCCGGGGGTAACATTCAGTACTTC
>.|TRBV6-5|.|TRBJ1-4
CASRGGAESIEKLFF
TGTGCCAGCCGCGGGGGGGCGGAATCTATTGAAAAACTGTTTTTT
>TRBD1|TRBV5-1|.|TRBJ2-1
CASRLQGYSYNEQFF
TGCGCCAGCAGACTACAGGGGTACTCCTACAATGAGCAGTTCTTC
>TRBD1|TRBV6-5|.|TRBJ1-4
CASSYAGGTGGFEKLFF
TGTGCCAGCAGTTACGCCGGAGGGACAGGGGGTTTTGAAAAACTGTTTTTT
>.|TRBV29-1|.|TRBJ2-5
CSGARGETQYF
TGCAGCGGGGCTCGAGGGGAGACCCAGTACTTC
>.|TRBV6-6|.|TRBJ1-4
CASSFSPTNEKLFF
TGTGCCAGCAGTTTTTCCCCAACTAATGAAAAACTGTTTTTT
>TRBD2|TRBV12-3/TRBV12-4|.|TRBJ2-1
CASSGALAGANEQFF
TGTGCCAGCAGTGGAGCCCTAGCGGGGGCCAATGAGCAGTTCTTC
>.|TRBV6-1|.|TRBJ1-6
CASSDLQGLNSPLHF
TGTGCCAGCAGTGATTTGCAGGGCTTGAATTCACCCCTCCACTTT
>.|TRBV6-5|once|TRBJ1-1
CASSYHSEMNTEAFF
TGTGCCAGCAGTTACCACAGTGAGATGAACACTGAAGCTTTCTTT
>.|TRBV4-2|many|TRBJ1-4
CASSSGITNEKLFF
TGTGCCAGCAGCTCGGGGATAACTAATGAAAAACTGTTTTTT